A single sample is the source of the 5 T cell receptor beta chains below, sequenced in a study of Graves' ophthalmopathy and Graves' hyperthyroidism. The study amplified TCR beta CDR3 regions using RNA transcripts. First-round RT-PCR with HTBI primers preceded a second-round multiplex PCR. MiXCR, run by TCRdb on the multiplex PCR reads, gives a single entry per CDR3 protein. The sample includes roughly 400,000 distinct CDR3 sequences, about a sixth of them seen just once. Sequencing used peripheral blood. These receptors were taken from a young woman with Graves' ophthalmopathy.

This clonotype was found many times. The CDR3 nucleotides are TGCGCCAGCAGCTTTCGGGGGACAGACACTGAAGCTTTCTTT. It codes for CASSFRGTDTEAFF. The chain uses TRBV5-1 and TRBJ1-1; 7 bases match TRBD1. V lost 2 bases, J lost 3 bases, and 4 bases stayed unmatched. The CDR3 totals 14 residues. CDR1 and CDR2 (germline): SGHRS, YFSETQ.

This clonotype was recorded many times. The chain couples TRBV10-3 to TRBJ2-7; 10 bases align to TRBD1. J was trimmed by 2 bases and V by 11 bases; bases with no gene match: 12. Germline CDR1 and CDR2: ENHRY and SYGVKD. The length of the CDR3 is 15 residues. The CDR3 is CAAGQGPMETYEQYF. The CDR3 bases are TGTGCCGCGGGACAGGGGCCGATGGAAACCTACGAGCAGTACTTC.

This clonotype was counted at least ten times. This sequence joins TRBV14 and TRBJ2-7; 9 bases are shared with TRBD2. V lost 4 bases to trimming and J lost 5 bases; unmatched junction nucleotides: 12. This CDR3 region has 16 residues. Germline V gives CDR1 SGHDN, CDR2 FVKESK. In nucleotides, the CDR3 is TGTGCCAGCAGCCCGTCAATTGCTAGCGGGATGAACGAGCAGTACTTC. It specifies CASSPSIASGMNEQYF.

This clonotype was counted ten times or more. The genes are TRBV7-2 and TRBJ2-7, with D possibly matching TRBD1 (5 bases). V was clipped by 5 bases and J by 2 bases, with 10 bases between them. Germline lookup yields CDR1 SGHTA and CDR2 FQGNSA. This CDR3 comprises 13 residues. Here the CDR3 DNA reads TGTGCCAGCAGCCAGGGCTGGACCTACGAGCAGTACTTC. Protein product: CASSQGWTYEQYF. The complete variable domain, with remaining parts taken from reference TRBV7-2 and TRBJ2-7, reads GAGVSQSPSNKVTEKGKDVELRCDPISGHTALYWYRQSLGQGLEFLIYFQGNSAPDKSGLPSDRFSAERTGGSVSTLTIQRTQQEDSAVYLCASSQGWTYEQYFGPGTRLTVT.

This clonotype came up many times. CDR3 sequence (DNA): TGTGCCAGCAGTTTAGACGAGGTTGGCCAGGGGCAGTACTTC. This sequence encodes CASSLDEVGQGQYF. The rearrangement uses TRBV12-3 or TRBV12-4 and TRBJ2-7; D possibly corresponds to TRBD1 (5 bases). The CDR3 consists of 14 residues. Trimming took 1 base from V and 9 from J, leaving 16 bases between them.